The clone carrying this T cell receptor (beta chain) was counted only a few times. Its antigen is unknown. The data derive from a study of CD8 T cells in ankylosing spondylitis. Whole-study findings and limits: Clones linked to the disease showed a CD8+ phenotype. They occurred at relatively low frequencies in peripheral blood.

CDR3 length: 15 residues. Trimming removed 2 bases from V and 1 base from J, with 11 bases in between. TCRdb recomputed calls from the 5' RACE reads with MiXCR, one row per CDR3 protein. The table lists 250,000 or so distinct CDR3 sequences, roughly a quarter of them singletons. The specimen was blood, either unsorted or a sorted T cell fraction (not recorded which). The TCR sequence derives from a male donor with ankylosing spondylitis or in good health (not recorded which). The rearrangement links TRBV6-7 to TRBJ1-1; D is unresolved. TRBV6-7 is assigned to the ORF class and has an uncertain function. The CDR3 bases are TGTGCCAGCAGTTACGGCCCGGGCAAGAACACTGAAGCTTTCTTT. Protein: CASSYGPGKNTEAFF.